A selection of T cell receptor beta chains follows, all from one sample in a study of cytomegalovirus exposure and HLA in healthy donors. TCRdb's copy holds only in-frame clones and misses some; the assay was immunoSEQ multiplex PCR. The sample lists some 220,000 clones, about 89% occurring once. The sample comprised PBMCs. These receptors were taken from a woman under 30 in good health and CMV-seronegative. The CDR3 runs from the conserved cysteine through the conserved F or W.

>TRBJ2-7|TRBV19
CASSPLDSAYEQYF
>TRBJ2-7|TRBV4-3
CASSQDTGLGYEQYF
>-|TRBV6-4
CASPLAGGTYEQYF
>TRBJ2-5|TRBV5-1
CASSPQSTRETQYF
>TRBJ2-1|TRBV25-1
CASTSGTSVPLSYNEQFF
>TRBJ1-3|TRBV7-2
CASSDYKKAIYF
>TRBJ1-1|TRBV6-1
CASSEEGMGTEAFF
>TRBJ1-2|TRBV18
CASSPQRNYGYTF
>TRBJ1-4|TRBV7-3
CASSQGGRPEKLFF
>TRBJ1-5|TRBV7-8
CASSYDRGPYQPQHF
>TRBJ2-7|TRBV7-2
CASSPDSPSSYEQYF
>TRBJ2-7|TRBV11-2
CASSSDSGSYEQYF
>TRBJ2-7|TRBV5-4
CASSPVPGQTSFYEQYF
>TRBJ2-7|TRBV7-9
CASSSAGGIPEQYF
>TRBJ2-1|TRBV5-1
CASSLGQGLGDNEQFF
>TRBJ2-1|TRBV11-2
CASSSGQKGQFF
>TRBJ1-3|TRBV10-3
CAISESITPNSGNTIYF
>TRBJ2-5|TRBV11-3
CASSLRDRGGETQYF
>TRBJ1-1|TRBV11-3
CASSLVEDTEAFF
>TRBJ2-3|TRBV7-6
CAVALAGATDTQYF
>TRBJ1-4|TRBV5-5
CASSLGGAEGEKLFF
>TRBJ2-3|TRBV7-9
CASSTNRLLGGSLTDTQYF
>TRBJ2-1|TRBV9
CASSVTGTSTYNEQFF
>TRBJ2-3|TRBV18
CASSRRMGGTDTQYF
>TRBJ1-1|TRBV18
CASSPPTGHEAFF
>TRBJ2-5|TRBV4-1
CASSQDVGPSAYQETQYF
>TRBJ2-1|TRBV9
CASSVGASLREQFF
>TRBJ2-2|TRBV4-1
CASRGQGGDTGELFF
>TRBJ2-5|TRBV6-1
CASSETLLAGLGKTQYF
>TRBJ1-4|TRBV23-1
CASSRIQGAAHEKLFF
>TRBJ2-7|TRBV4-3
CASSHTGQNSYEQYF
>TRBJ2-2|TRBV11-2
CASSYRPRGRTGELFF
>TRBJ2-2|TRBV27
CATRDYYNTGELFF
>TRBJ2-1|TRBV19
CASSIGTRAFF
>TRBJ2-3|TRBV30
CAWKGQGTDTQYF
>TRBJ2-3|TRBV9
CASSSSGGAGDTQYF
>TRBJ1-5|TRBV6-5
CATRTGTAQPQHF
>TRBJ1-1|TRBV6-5
CASKGWTGDLEAFF
>TRBJ2-2|TRBV5-8
CASSRSGIDGELFF
>TRBJ2-2|TRBV10-3
CAISESETRNTGELFF
>TRBJ2-1|TRBV4-2
CASSQAVGGSYNEQFF
>TRBJ2-2|TRBV4-1
CASSLAMGGFDTGELFF
>TRBJ1-1|TRBV9
CASSVVSPPGTEAFF
>TRBJ1-6|TRBV5-1
CASSLDAAGNSPLHF